A selection of T cell receptor beta chains follows, all from one sample in a study of shared clonotypes between healthy human individuals. Assay used: immunoSEQ multiplex PCR; TCRdb lists only in-frame clones, some missing. The sample lists about 680,000 clones, 73% seen once, with around 1.8% in the top ten. Sequencing was carried out using memory CD4+ T cells sorted from blood. The receptors shown here come from a woman in her twenties or thirties in good health. Both conserved end residues are part of each CDR3. A D gene is named only where the DNA matches it firmly. Not every row has a clone size; where given, it reads once, few, many or a size class.

size	V	J	D	DNA	CDR3
.	TRBV7-9	TRBJ1-1	.	TGTGCCAGCACCCCTCCTGGGAACACTGAAGCTTTCTTT	CASTPPGNTEAFF
.	TRBV6-6	TRBJ1-1	.	TGTGCCAGCACTCGGCAGAACACTGAAGCTTTCTTT	CASTRQNTEAFF
.	TRBV7-2	TRBJ2-1	TRBD2	TGTGCCAGCAGCCTAGGGACTAGTGCTGAGCAGTTCTTC	CASSLGTSAEQFF
.	TRBV2	TRBJ2-7	TRBD2	TGTGCCAGCAGTAGACTAGCGGCCCTGGAGCAGTACTTC	CASSRLAALEQYF
.	TRBV5-1	TRBJ2-1	TRBD2	TGCGCCAGCAGAGCGGGAGGGCCTTCACGGCAGTTCTTC	CASRAGGPSRQFF
.	TRBV5-5	TRBJ2-7	TRBD1	TGTGCCAGCAGCTTGGAGGGGACAGGGGGCGGCGAGCAGTACTTC	CASSLEGTGGGEQYF
.	TRBV29-1	TRBJ1-2	.	TGCAGCGTCCCTCTGGCAGTCAGTTCTTCTGGCTACACCTTC	CSVPLAVSSSGYTF
.	TRBV28	TRBJ2-7	TRBD2	TGTGCCAGCAGGCCCGGGGGGACTAGTGTCTACGAGCAGTACTTC	CASRPGGTSVYEQYF
once	TRBV28	TRBJ1-2	TRBD1	TGTGCCAGCAGTTCACAGGGGGCCGATGGCTACACCTTC	CASSSQGADGYTF
.	TRBV21-1	TRBJ2-4	.	TGTGCCAGCAGCAAAATCAGAAGAGGGGACGCCAAAAACATTCAGTACTTC	CASSKIRRGDAKNIQYF
many	TRBV7-8	TRBJ1-5	.	TGTGCCAGCAGCTTAAGCCCGGGTTATGGCAATCAGCCCCAGCATTTT	CASSLSPGYGNQPQHF
.	TRBV5-4	TRBJ1-2	.	TGTGCCAGCAGCTTGTCTGGGGGGTACCTCTATGGCTACACCTTC	CASSLSGGYLYGYTF
.	TRBV7-9	TRBJ2-5	.	TGTGCCAGCAGCTTCGGAGAGTTGGAGACCCAGTACTTC	CASSFGELETQYF
.	TRBV2	TRBJ2-3	.	TGTGCCAGCAGTGTAAGGGCAGGGCCCACAGATACGCAGTATTTT	CASSVRAGPTDTQYF
.	TRBV5-6	TRBJ1-2	TRBD1	TGTGCCAGCAGCTTTAAGGGACAGGGGAACTATGGCTACACCTTC	CASSFKGQGNYGYTF
few	TRBV29-1	TRBJ2-5	.	TGCAGCGTGGCCGGGTTAGGACAGATCCAAGAGACCCAGTACTTC	CSVAGLGQIQETQYF
.	TRBV7-8	TRBJ1-1	TRBD1	TGTGCCAGCAGCTCCAGACAGGGAATCAACACTGAAGCTTTCTTT	CASSSRQGINTEAFF
.	TRBV6-5	TRBJ2-1	.	TGTGCCAGCAGCGCCGGACTGTACAATGAGCAGTTCTTC	CASSAGLYNEQFF
.	TRBV5-1	TRBJ1-1	TRBD1	TGCGCCAGCAGCTCTGGACAGGTGACTGAAGCTTTCTTT	CASSSGQVTEAFF
.	TRBV19	TRBJ2-3	TRBD2	TGTGCCAGTACTGAGATAGCGGGATCAGATACGCAGTATTTT	CASTEIAGSDTQYF
.	TRBV21-1	TRBJ1-5	.	TGTGCCAGCACCGTAAACCCGACAATCCAGCCCCAGCATTTT	CASTVNPTIQPQHF
.	TRBV2	TRBJ2-1	.	TGTGCCAGCTCTCCGGGATACTACAATGAGCAGTTCTTC	CASSPGYYNEQFF
once	TRBV7-8	TRBJ1-1	.	TGTGCCAGCAGGCGTGGGATGAACACTGAAGCTTTCTTT	CASRRGMNTEAFF
.	TRBV29-1	TRBJ1-6	.	TGCAGCGTGAGGACAGATAAGGGTTCACCCCTCCACTTT	CSVRTDKGSPLHF
.	TRBV11-2	TRBJ2-5	.	TGTGCCAGCAGTATAGGGAGCAATTTAGAGACCCAGTACTTC	CASSIGSNLETQYF
.	TRBV10-3	TRBJ2-5	TRBD1	TGTGCCATCAGTGACTACCGGGACAGGGAGCGGGAGACCCAGTACTTC	CAISDYRDRERETQYF
.	TRBV19	TRBJ2-7	.	TGTGCCAGTAAGGTTTTTAGCCTCACCTACGAGCAGTACTTC	CASKVFSLTYEQYF
few	TRBV6-5	TRBJ2-2	TRBD1	TGTGCCAGCAGCCGGCGACAGGGATCCACCGGGGAGCTGTTTTTT	CASSRRQGSTGELFF
many	TRBV27	TRBJ2-7	.	TGTGCCAGCAGTCCAGACGGATGGAACTACGAGCAGTACTTC	CASSPDGWNYEQYF
.	TRBV11-2	TRBJ1-2	.	TGTGCCAGCAGCGCCGGGGGCACAGGGAGAGGCTACACCTTC	CASSAGGTGRGYTF
.	TRBV28	TRBJ1-1	.	TGTGCCAGCAACCCCCCAAGTGTGACTGAAGCTTTCTTT	CASNPPSVTEAFF
few	TRBV28	TRBJ1-5	TRBD1	TGTGCCAGCAGGGAGGGACAGGGAGGACAGCCCCAGCATTTT	CASREGQGGQPQHF
.	TRBV5-3	TRBJ2-7	TRBD2	TGTGCCAGAAGCGATAGGACTAGCGGGATTAGGTACTTC	CARSDRTSGIRYF
many	TRBV5-1	TRBJ1-1	.	TGCGCCAGCAGCTTGAGGGACGGGTTAGCTTTCTTT	CASSLRDGLAFF
.	TRBV11-1	TRBJ2-2	TRBD2	TGTGCCAGCAGATCCCCTAGCGGGTTGACCGGGGAGCTGTTTTTT	CASRSPSGLTGELFF
many	TRBV7-2	TRBJ2-7	.	TGTGCCAGCAGCTTAGAGGTTAATAGCTTTCAGTACTTC	CASSLEVNSFQYF
once	TRBV5-1	TRBJ1-1	.	TGCGCCAGCAGCCCGGGTCTACCAAGTAACACTGAAGCTTTCTTT	CASSPGLPSNTEAFF
.	TRBV5-1	TRBJ2-1	.	TGCGCCAGCAGCTTCTCCAATGAGCAGTTCTTC	CASSFSNEQFF
.	TRBV29-1	TRBJ2-1	.	TGCAGCGTTGACCCAGGGAGGAATGAGCAGTTCTTC	CSVDPGRNEQFF
.	TRBV10-3	TRBJ1-5	TRBD1	TGTGCCATCACCAAGGACAGGGATCAGCCCCAGCATTTT	CAITKDRDQPQHF
.	TRBV19	TRBJ1-5	.	TGTGCCAGCCAGGACGGTCTCAATCAGCCCCAGCATTTT	CASQDGLNQPQHF
.	TRBV29-1	TRBJ2-5	TRBD2	TGCAGCGTCCCGACTAGCGGAAAAGAGACCCAGTACTTC	CSVPTSGKETQYF
.	TRBV27	TRBJ1-2	.	TGTGCCAGCGGGGCCCAGGAGGGCTATGGCTACACCTTC	CASGAQEGYGYTF
.	TRBV7-9	TRBJ2-7	TRBD2	TGTGCCAGCAGCTCGTATTCTAGCGGGAGGAATTACGAGCAGTACTTC	CASSSYSSGRNYEQYF
.	TRBV2	TRBJ1-5	.	TGTGCCAGCGCCCGAGACAGTAATCAGCCCCAGCATTTT	CASARDSNQPQHF
.	TRBV20-1	TRBJ2-7	.	TGCAGTGCCCCCTCGGCCGCCGAGCAGTACTTC	CSAPSAAEQYF
.	TRBV5-1	TRBJ2-5	TRBD2	TGCGCCAGCAGCTTGGTTCCAGCGGGAGGGTACCAAGAGACCCAGTACTTC	CASSLVPAGGYQETQYF
.	TRBV2	TRBJ2-2	.	TGTGCCAGCATATCTCCAGCGAACACCGGGGAGCTGTTTTTT	CASISPANTGELFF
few	TRBV7-8	TRBJ2-7	.	TGTGCCAGCAGCTTCTTGGACCAAGGTGCCGAGCAGTACTTC	CASSFLDQGAEQYF
few	TRBV29-1	TRBJ1-2	.	TGCAGCGTTGAAGTCTCTATACAAGGCGACTATGGCTACACCTTC	CSVEVSIQGDYGYTF
.	TRBV5-4	TRBJ2-3	TRBD2	TGTGCCAGCAGCTTGGTGGGTCGCGGGAGGGCCGCCGGTACGCAGTATTTT	CASSLVGRGRAAGTQYF
.	TRBV27	TRBJ2-7	.	TGTGCCAGCAGTACCGGGCGGGGATACGAGCAGTACTTC	CASSTGRGYEQYF
many	TRBV6-5	TRBJ2-1	.	TGTGCCAGCAGCCTCAGCTCAGGGTCCTACAATGAGCAGTTCTTC	CASSLSSGSYNEQFF
few	TRBV7-2	TRBJ1-1	TRBD1	TGTGCCAGCAGCCCCCAACGGGACAGCGAAGGAGGGACTTTCTTT	CASSPQRDSEGGTFF
.	TRBV27	TRBJ2-7	.	TGTGCCAGCAGTTCTTACCATAGGTGGAGGACCTTTGAGCAGTACTTC	CASSSYHRWRTFEQYF